The 23 T cell receptor beta chains listed next were all sequenced from one sample in a study of blood T cell repertoires in COVID-19. This table comes from immunoSEQ multiplex PCR, and its TCRdb copy is limited to in-frame clones, with some not included. Of some 140,000 clones listed, approximately 85% were seen once; the top ten hold 0.6% to 0.7%. The specimen was peripheral blood. These receptors all stem from a man in his 60s with COVID-19, enrolled during active disease.

The chain combines TRBV19 with TRBJ1-3; D is uncertain. This CDR3 is 14 amino acids long. The V end lost 7 bases, the J end lost 4 bases, and 14 bases lay between the germline ends. The germline V gene encodes CDR1 LNHDA and CDR2 SQIVND (reference sequence). CDR3 DNA sequence: TGTGCCAGTATCGAACCCGGGGTGGGAAACACCATATATTTT. As protein: CASIEPGVGNTIYF. Variable domain in full (rest from reference TRBV19 and TRBJ1-3): DGGITQSPKYLFRKEGQNVTLSCEQNLNHDAMYWYRQDPGQGLRLIYYSQIVNDFQKGDIAEGYSVSREKKESFPLTVTSAQKNPTAFYLCASIEPGVGNTIYFGEGSWLTVV.

This chain connects TRBV14 to TRBJ1-6; no definite D call. The germline V and J ends were trimmed by 4 bases and 8 bases, with 12 bases remaining between them. Germline assignment: CDR1 SGHDN and CDR2 FVKESK. The CDR3 has 14 amino acids. The DNA of the CDR3 is TGTGCCAGCAGCCCAAGGGAGCCTCATTCACCCCTCCACTTT. Its translation is CASSPREPHSPLHF.

This chain connects TRBV6-4 to TRBJ2-3; 8 nucleotides agree with TRBD2. CDR1 is MRHNA and CDR2 is SNTAGT in the germline V gene. The CDR3 sequence is 14 residues long. The trim removed 6 bases at V and 1 base at J, leaving 3 bases unmatched. CDR3 nucleotide sequence: TGTGCCAGCAGGAGAGCGGGGGGCACAGATACGCAGTATTTT. Protein product: CASRRAGGTDTQYF.

The V and J genes are TRBV2 and TRBJ1-4; D might be TRBD1 (6 bases). Germline V gene lookup returns CDR1 SNHLY and CDR2 FYNNEI. The V end lost 5 bases, the J end lost 3 bases, and 16 bases lay between the germline ends. There are 16 residues in the CDR3. This CDR3 reads CASSRTLRGANEKLFF. Written as DNA, the CDR3 is TGTGCCAGCAGTCGTACCCTCAGGGGTGCTAATGAAAAACTGTTTTTT.

This clone was seen only a few times. This rearrangement joins TRBV11-3 to TRBJ2-7; 11 bases agree with TRBD2. The CDR3 runs to 16 residues. Germline V gene sequence: CDR1 SGHNT, CDR2 YENEEA. J was trimmed by 2 bases and V by 1 base; bases with no gene match: 4. CDR3 in DNA: TGTGCCAGCAGCTTAGTACTAGCGGGAGAGGCCTACGAGCAGTACTTC. Encoded protein: CASSLVLAGEAYEQYF.

DNA for the CDR3: TGTGCCAGCTCACCAGAGGTCAGGGTTTTTGCTGGAAACACCATATATTTT. Its protein is CASSPEVRVFAGNTIYF. The rearrangement links TRBV18 to TRBJ1-3; D perhaps matches TRBD1 (5 bases). Germline V gives CDR1 KGHSH, CDR2 LQKENI. V lost 2 bases and J 2 bases, leaving 16 bases between the germline ends. This CDR3 is 17 amino acids long.

The J gene is TRBJ1-1, the V gene TRBV29-1, with TRBD1 matching over 7 bases. CDR1 and CDR2 from the germline V gene are SQVTM and ANQGSEA. With V trimmed by 7 bases and J by 4 bases, 6 bases remained unmatched. The CDR3 runs 12 residues. This chain's CDR3 is CSAGQAITEAFF. The CDR3 DNA sequence: TGCAGCGCAGGACAGGCGATCACTGAAGCTTTCTTT.

To note about this clone: Within the sample, other DNA sequences also encode this same CDR3. The V gene is TRBV4-3, the J gene TRBJ2-7; D remains ambiguous. Trimming removed 0 bases at V and 2 bases at J, with 5 bases between. CDR1 is LGHNA, CDR2 YSLEER, per germline. The CDR3 has 13 amino acids. DNA of the CDR3: TGCGCCAGCAGCCAAGATCGAGCCTACGAGCAGTACTTC. Encoded protein: CASSQDRAYEQYF.

This clone was detected a few times. The chain couples TRBV3-1 (or the pseudogene TRBV3-2) to TRBJ1-3; 7 nucleotides match TRBD1. The CDR3 length is 15 residues. The germline gives CDR1 LGHDT, CDR2 YNNKEL (reference sequence). V gave up 5 bases and J gave up 2 bases; unmatched junction bases: 6. The CDR3, as DNA: TGTGCCAGCAGCAGACAGGGTCGCGCTGGAAACACCATATATTTT. Translating gives CASSRQGRAGNTIYF.

The rearrangement links TRBV7-8 to TRBJ1-1, with TRBD1 identical over 7 bases. J was trimmed by 5 bases and V by 5 bases; bases with no gene match: 8. Per germline, CDR1 SGHVS and CDR2 FQNEAQ. The CDR3 is made up of 14 amino acids. CDR3 nucleotide sequence: TGTGCCAGCAGCGTCGACAGGGTATGGACTGAAGCTTTCTTT. It yields the protein CASSVDRVWTEAFF.

The genes are TRBV4-2 and TRBJ1-5, with 8 bases that match TRBD1. Germline CDR1 LGHNA, CDR2 YNFKEQ. The CDR3 runs to 15 residues. V was clipped by 4 bases and J by 3 bases; unmatched bases: 5. CDR3: CASSPQGANNQPQHF. The CDR3 DNA sequence: TGTGCCAGCAGCCCTCAGGGGGCTAACAATCAGCCCCAGCATTTT.

This clone occurred once. V usage is TRBV30 and J usage is TRBJ1-2; D unclear. The CDR3 sequence is 13 residues long. The V end was cut by 7 bases, the J end by 1 base, with 13 bases between. From germline, CDR1 is GTSNPN and CDR2 SVGIG (reference sequence). The CDR3 DNA follows: TGTGCCTTAACCCCGGGATTTAACTATGGCTACACCTTC. It translates to CALTPGFNYGYTF. Variable domain in full (rest from reference TRBV30 and TRBJ1-2): SQTIHQWPATLVQPVGSPLSLECTVEGTSNPNLYWYRQAAGRGLQLLFYSVGIGQISSEVPQNLSASRPQDRQFILSSKKLLLSDSGFYLCALTPGFNYGYTFGSGTRLTVV.

V is TRBV4-1 and J is TRBJ1-3, with 7 bases aligning to TRBD1. The V and J ends lost 4 bases and 0 bases, in that order; junction bases with no gene match: 6. The CDR3 runs 16 residues. CDR1 and CDR2 from the germline V gene are MGHRA and YSYEKL. The CDR3 nucleotides are TGCGCCAGCAGCCGGACCGGGACAGACTCTGGAAACACCATATATTTT. Its protein product is CASSRTGTDSGNTIYF.

This rearrangement joins TRBV5-8 to TRBJ2-7, with D hard to call. The CDR3 is made up of 14 amino acids. Trimming removed 0 bases at V and 2 bases at J, with 9 bases between. Germline CDR1 and CDR2: SGHTS and YDEGEE. This chain's CDR3 is CASSLVVPAYEQYF. The CDR3 bases are TGTGCCAGCAGCTTGGTAGTCCCGGCCTACGAGCAGTACTTC.

This sequence joins TRBV27 and TRBJ2-1; D is unresolved. Trimming took 7 bases from V and 2 from J, leaving 15 bases between them. The CDR3 length is 15 residues. The germline gives CDR1 MNHEY, CDR2 SMNVEV (reference sequence). CDR3 sequence reads: CASTLLYGPYNEQFF. Here the CDR3 DNA reads TGTGCCAGCACCCTCCTTTATGGGCCCTACAATGAGCAGTTCTTC.

Here the CDR3 reads CASSPRLAGGRETQYF. For the CDR3, the DNA is TGTGCCAGCTCACCAAGACTAGCGGGAGGGAGAGAGACCCAGTACTTC. This chain uses TRBV18 with TRBJ2-5; 14 nucleotides line up with TRBD2. From germline, CDR1 is KGHSH and CDR2 LQKENI. There are 16 residues in the CDR3. The V and J ends lost 2 bases and 4 bases, in that order; junction bases with no gene match: 3.

The V gene is TRBV3-1 (or the pseudogene TRBV3-2), the J gene TRBJ1-1, with D possibly TRBD1 on 5 matching bases. Germline values: CDR1 LGHDT, CDR2 YNNKEL (reference sequence). The CDR3 has 18 amino acids. Between the trimmed V and J ends, which lost 0 bases and 0 bases, there was a span of 17 bases. This CDR3 reads CASSQDGRSGQLNTEAFF. CDR3 DNA: TGTGCCAGCAGCCAAGATGGTCGGTCAGGGCAACTGAACACTGAAGCTTTCTTT.

This chain's CDR3 is CASSEGQTNEKLFF. CDR3 coding DNA: TGTGCCAGCAGTGAGGGACAGACTAATGAAAAACTGTTTTTT. This chain links TRBV6-1 with TRBJ1-4; 7 nucleotides align to TRBD1. From germline, CDR1 is MNHNS and CDR2 SASEGT. After removal of 3 bases from V and 2 bases from J, the junction contained 0 bases not matched to a gene. This CDR3 has 14 amino acids.

The rearrangement links TRBV6-2 or TRBV6-3 to TRBJ2-3, with TRBD2 identical over 12 bases. The V and J ends lost 2 bases and 6 bases, in that order; junction bases with no gene match: 9. The CDR3 has 17 residues. The germline gives CDR1 MNHEY, CDR2 SVGEGT. In nucleotides, the CDR3 is TGTGCCAGCAGTTACATGGCTAGCGGGGGGGCACAGGATACGCAGTATTTT. It is translated as CASSYMASGGAQDTQYF.

The chain joins TRBV10-3 to TRBJ1-1; D possibly corresponds to TRBD1 (6 bases). Deletions cut 5 bases from V and 2 bases from J, with 18 bases between. The CDR3 spans 16 residues. The germline gives CDR1 ENHRY, CDR2 SYGVKD. CDR3 region: CAISSRNGGQNTEAFF. CDR3 DNA sequence: TGTGCCATCAGTTCCAGGAACGGGGGGCAAAACACTGAAGCTTTCTTT.

The CDR3 loop is CASSLAGRGETQYF. The CDR3 DNA reads as TGTGCCAGCAGCTTAGCGGGGAGGGGAGAGACCCAGTACTTC. The chain recombines TRBV7-3 with TRBJ2-5, with TRBD2 identical over 7 bases. Germline CDR1 SGHTA, CDR2 FQGTGA. V gave up 2 bases and J gave up 4 bases; unmatched junction bases: 4. This CDR3 is 14 amino acids long.

The genes are TRBV7-2 and TRBJ1-2; 7 nucleotides agree with TRBD1. V lost 2 bases and J lost 6; bases outside the gene matches: 6. This CDR3 contains 14 residues. Per the germline V gene, CDR1 is SGHTA and CDR2 is FQGNSA. In DNA form, the CDR3 reads TGTGCCAGCAGCTTAATAGAGGGGGCTGATGGCTACACCTTC. Its protein product is CASSLIEGADGYTF.

This clone is a singleton in its sample. Mismatch with germline at one junction end may stem from a read error. This chain connects TRBV18 to TRBJ2-7; D remains unclear. Germline V gene data show CDR1 as KGHSH and CDR2 as LQKENI. CDR3 size: 12 residues. The CDR3 loop reads CASSGPTYEQCF. CDR3 in DNA: TGTGCCAGCTCGGGCCCCACCTACGAGCAGTGCTTC.